Listed below are T cell receptor beta chains from one sample, sequenced in a study of technical replicates of blood from a handful of donors. Sequencing used immunoSEQ multiplex PCR; TCRdb keeps in-frame clones, though not all of them. This sample has tens of thousands of clones, with roughly 89% found just once. Sequenced: T cells isolated from PBMCs. The receptors originated from a human donor in good health. The CDR3 runs from the conserved cysteine through the conserved F or W. The order of the fields is clone size, D gene, J gene, V gene, CDR3 DNA, CDR3 protein. A D gene is named only where the DNA matches it firmly. Part of the rows lack a size; the others show once, few, many or a class for expanded clones.

.,.,TRBJ2-7,TRBV27,TGTGCCAGCAGTACCCAGCCCCCGGGACAAATAGAGCAGTACTTC,CASSTQPPGQIEQYF
.,.,TRBJ2-1,TRBV7-2,TGTGCCAGCAGCTTAAGTCTAAGTACCTCCTACAATGAGCAGTTCTTC,CASSLSLSTSYNEQFF
.,TRBD2,TRBJ2-1,TRBV20-1,TGCAGTGCTCCGGGGGGAATCAGGCAGTTCTTC,CSAPGGIRQFF
.,.,TRBJ1-2,TRBV7-2,TGTGCCAGCAGCTTAGAGAGGGACTTCGGCTACACCTTC,CASSLERDFGYTF
.,TRBD2,TRBJ2-7,TRBV27,TGTGCCAGCAGTTCGGGGACTAGCGGTTACGAGCAGTACTTC,CASSSGTSGYEQYF
.,TRBD1,TRBJ2-1,TRBV29-1,TGCAGCCTCGAAGGCCCGGGACAGAGAGACAATGAGCAGTTCTTC,CSLEGPGQRDNEQFF
.,TRBD2,TRBJ2-5,TRBV9,TGTGCCAGCAGCGTAGCTCTAGCGGGAGGACAAGTCGAGACCCAGTACTTC,CASSVALAGGQVETQYF
.,.,TRBJ2-7,TRBV27,TGTGCCGTCAGCCCCCCGGGAGTCGGAGAGCAGTACTTC,CAVSPPGVGEQYF
.,.,TRBJ1-3,TRBV21-1,TGTGCCAGCAGCGTCCCCGGGTCTCTAAGAAACACCATATATTTT,CASSVPGSLRNTIYF
.,.,TRBJ2-7,TRBV11-2,TGTGCCAGCAGCCTTATCGTTGACGAGCAGTACTTC,CASSLIVDEQYF
.,TRBD1,TRBJ1-5,TRBV7-2,TGTGCCAGCAGCCTCGACAGGGGAAGGAATCAGCCCCAGCATTTT,CASSLDRGRNQPQHF
.,.,TRBJ2-7,TRBV10-1,TGCGCCAGCAGTGGGCCCCGTTCAGGGATCTACGAGCAGTACTTC,CASSGPRSGIYEQYF
.,TRBD1,TRBJ1-2,TRBV11-3,TGTGCCAGCAGCTCCATAAGTAGGGGGCGAGACTATGGCTACACCTTC,CASSSISRGRDYGYTF
.,.,TRBJ1-1,TRBV9,TGTGCCAGCAGCGTAGGGGGAGACACTGAAGCTTTCTTT,CASSVGGDTEAFF
.,.,TRBJ2-7,TRBV7-9,TGTGCCAGCAGCACGGTCTACGAGCAGTACTTC,CASSTVYEQYF
.,.,TRBJ2-5,TRBV29-1,TGCAGCACCCGACTAGTTGAGACCCAGTACTTC,CSTRLVETQYF
.,TRBD2,TRBJ2-5,TRBV28,TGTGCCAGCAGTTTGGGGAGACTAGCGGGATTCGGGCAAGAGACCCAGTACTTC,CASSLGRLAGFGQETQYF
.,.,TRBJ2-1,TRBV11-2,TGTGCCAGCAGAACGACAGTCAATGAGCAGTTCTTC,CASRTTVNEQFF
.,TRBD2,TRBJ2-2,TRBV29-1,TGCAGCGGCGTTCAGGCGGGAGGGCCGACCGGGGAGCTGTTTTTT,CSGVQAGGPTGELFF
.,TRBD1,TRBJ1-3,TRBV28,TGTGCCACCCTCCTCTACGGACAGGCACACACCATATATTTT,CATLLYGQAHTIYF
once,.,TRBJ1-1,TRBV28,TGTGCCAGCAGTTATAACAGTTACACTGAAGCTTTCTTT,CASSYNSYTEAFF
.,.,TRBJ2-7,TRBV7-9,TGTGCCAGCAGCCCCACAGTCTACGAGCAGTACTTC,CASSPTVYEQYF
.,TRBD1,TRBJ2-2,TRBV6-5,TGTGCCAGCAGTTACCCTACCACAGGGGCCGGGGAGCTGTTTTTT,CASSYPTTGAGELFF
.,.,TRBJ2-1,TRBV27,TGTGCCAGCAGTTTAGCGATGAGCTCCTACAATGAGCAGTTCTTC,CASSLAMSSYNEQFF
.,.,TRBJ1-1,TRBV2,TGTGCCAGCGGGGGGGTTACGTCTGAAGCTTTCTTT,CASGGVTSEAFF
.,.,TRBJ2-5,TRBV6-5,TGTGCCAGCAGTTCTCCTCCCAGGGGGACCCAGTACTTC,CASSSPPRGTQYF
.,TRBD1,TRBJ1-2,TRBV18,TGTGCCAGCTCTCTCGGGACAGGGGACTATGGCTACACCTTC,CASSLGTGDYGYTF
.,TRBD1,TRBJ1-2,TRBV19,TGTGCCAGTACCCCGACAGGGGATTATGGCTACACCTTC,CASTPTGDYGYTF
.,TRBD2,TRBJ2-7,TRBV28,TGTGCCAGCAGTGATTCCGGGAGGTACTACGAGCAGTACTTC,CASSDSGRYYEQYF
.,.,TRBJ2-6,TRBV6-5,TGTGCCACCCTAGGGGCTGGGGCCAACGTCCTGACTTTC,CATLGAGANVLTF
.,.,TRBJ1-1,TRBV27,TGTGCCAGCAGTTTAGCTCACAGGGCTAATTGGAACACTGAAGCTTTCTTT,CASSLAHRANWNTEAFF
.,TRBD2,TRBJ2-1,TRBV9,TGTGCCAGCAGCGTCTCCGGGAGGGAGTCCAATGAGCAGTTCTTC,CASSVSGRESNEQFF
.,.,TRBJ1-5,TRBV19,TGTGCCAGTTGCCAGGGAAGGGGTCAGCCCCAGCATTTT,CASCQGRGQPQHF
.,.,TRBJ2-2,TRBV7-2,TGTGCCAGCAGCCAGGACTTCGTGGCGATATCCGGGGAGCTGTTTTTT,CASSQDFVAISGELFF
.,.,TRBJ1-2,TRBV19,TGTGCCAGTAGTATAGATCTAGCGCTCTATGGCTACACCTTC,CASSIDLALYGYTF
medium-sized,.,TRBJ2-2,TRBV6-1,TGTGCCAGCAGTCCCCTACAGGGTTATGCCGGGGAGCTGTTTTTT,CASSPLQGYAGELFF
.,.,TRBJ1-2,TRBV7-9,TGTGCCAGCAGCTCAGCTTACAACAGGCTCTATGGCTACACCTTC,CASSSAYNRLYGYTF
.,.,TRBJ2-4,TRBV15,TGTGCCACCAGCCGCCCAGGGTTTCCCAAAAACATTCAGTACTTC,CATSRPGFPKNIQYF
few,.,TRBJ1-1,TRBV7-9,TGTGCCAGCATCCTTCTAATGGACACTGAAGCTTTCTTT,CASILLMDTEAFF
.,.,TRBJ2-4,TRBV7-8,TGTGCCAGCAGCCTGCGTCCAAGAGGCTCCAAAAACATTCAGTACTTC,CASSLRPRGSKNIQYF
.,TRBD2,TRBJ2-2,TRBV5-1,TGCGCCAGCAGTTTCCTAGCGGGAGAGGAGCTGTTTTTT,CASSFLAGEELFF
.,TRBD2,TRBJ2-1,TRBV7-9,TGTGCCAGCACTCCCCCCGGCGGGAGCTCCTACAATGAGCAGTTCTTC,CASTPPGGSSYNEQFF
.,TRBD2,TRBJ2-2,TRBV7-9,TGTGCCAGCAGCTTAGGTCCGCCGGGACTAGCCACCACCGGGGAGCTGTTTTTT,CASSLGPPGLATTGELFF
.,TRBD2,TRBJ2-1,TRBV18,TGTGCCAGCTCAGAAGTACTAGCGGGAAGGTACAATGAGCAGTTCTTC,CASSEVLAGRYNEQFF